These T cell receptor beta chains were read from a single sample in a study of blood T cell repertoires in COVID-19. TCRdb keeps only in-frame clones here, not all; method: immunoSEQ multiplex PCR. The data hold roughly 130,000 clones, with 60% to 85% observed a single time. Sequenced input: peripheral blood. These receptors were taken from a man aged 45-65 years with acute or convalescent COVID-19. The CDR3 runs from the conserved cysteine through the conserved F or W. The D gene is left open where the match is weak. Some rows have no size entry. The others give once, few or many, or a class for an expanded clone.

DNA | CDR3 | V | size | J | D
TGCGCCAGCAGTGGGCAGGACAGGACATACTTC | CASSGQDRTYF | TRBV10-2 | once | TRBJ2-5 | TRBD1
TGTGCCAGCAGTGTACAGGGGGTTACTAACTATGGCTACACCTTC | CASSVQGVTNYGYTF | TRBV2 | NA | TRBJ1-2 | TRBD1
TGTGCCAGCAGTAGACAGGGGGGTAACACCATATATTTT | CASSRQGGNTIYF | TRBV27 | NA | TRBJ1-3 | TRBD1
TGTGCCACCAGCCAGGGGTCCTCTGAGCCCCAGCATTTT | CATSQGSSEPQHF | TRBV24-1 | NA | TRBJ1-5 | NA
TGCAGCGTTGAAGAGGTAGAAGAAAGCTACACCTTC | CSVEEVEESYTF | TRBV29-1 | NA | TRBJ1-2 | NA
TGTGCCAGCACCCGACAGAGCTCTGGAAACACCATATATTTT | CASTRQSSGNTIYF | TRBV9 | NA | TRBJ1-3 | NA
TGTGCCAGTAGCCGGGGGAGCTCCTACAATGAGCAGTTCTTC | CASSRGSSYNEQFF | TRBV19 | NA | TRBJ2-1 | NA
TGTGCCAGCTCACCCCACGGGGGGGCGGACAATGAGCAGTTCTTC | CASSPHGGADNEQFF | TRBV18 | NA | TRBJ2-1 | TRBD2
TGTGCCAGCAGTGCAGGTCGGAACACTGAAGCTTTCTTT | CASSAGRNTEAFF | TRBV2 | NA | TRBJ1-1 | NA
TGTGCCAGCAGTTCCCACGGGACAAACACTGAAGCTTTCTTT | CASSSHGTNTEAFF | TRBV28 | NA | TRBJ1-1 | NA
TGTGCCAGCAGCTTATTCGGCGGGGGGGCCTCTAATGAGCAGTTCTTC | CASSLFGGGASNEQFF | TRBV7-6 | NA | TRBJ2-1 | TRBD2
TGTGCCAGCAGCACCTGGGGACAGCAGAATAATTCACCCCTCCACTTT | CASSTWGQQNNSPLHF | TRBV5-4 | NA | TRBJ1-6 | TRBD1
TGCAGTGCTTCGCTAAATACGCAGTATTTT | CSASLNTQYF | TRBV20-1 | NA | TRBJ2-3 | NA
TGTGCCAGCAACTTGGGGGGAGGGGACTATGGCTACACCTTC | CASNLGGGDYGYTF | TRBV9 | NA | TRBJ1-2 | NA
TGTGCCAGCAGGGGACACCTAGCCAAAAACATTCAGTACTTC | CASRGHLAKNIQYF | TRBV6-5 | once | TRBJ2-4 | NA
TGTGCCAGCAGTTTTTCAACCCAGAATGAGCAGTTCTTC | CASSFSTQNEQFF | TRBV27 | NA | TRBJ2-1 | NA
TGTGCCAGCAGCTTAGAGAGTCTGAACCCCTACGAGCAGTACTTC | CASSLESLNPYEQYF | TRBV7-2 | NA | TRBJ2-7 | NA
TGCGCCAGCAGCCAGCGGTCGCCGGGACAGGGGTCAAGGAATGAGCAGTTCTTC | CASSQRSPGQGSRNEQFF | TRBV4-1 | once | TRBJ2-1 | TRBD1
TGCGCCAGCAGTGACCCCGAAGACACGGTGCAGTATTTT | CASSDPEDTVQYF | TRBV10-2 | NA | TRBJ2-3 | NA
TGTGCCAGCAGCATACAGGGCACGGATGAAAAACTGTTTTTT | CASSIQGTDEKLFF | TRBV7-8 | NA | TRBJ1-4 | NA
TGTGCCATCAGCAAGCCGACTAGCGGGGGGAAGAAAGATACGCAGTATTTT | CAISKPTSGGKKDTQYF | TRBV10-3 | NA | TRBJ2-3 | TRBD2
TGTGCCAGCAGCCCAAGGACAGGGGTGGGGCAGCCCCAGCATTTT | CASSPRTGVGQPQHF | TRBV7-2 | NA | TRBJ1-5 | TRBD1
TGTGCCAGCAGCCAACGAGGACAGGGGGTTGGCTACACCTTC | CASSQRGQGVGYTF | TRBV3-1/TRBV3-2 | NA | TRBJ1-2 | TRBD1
TGTGCCAGCAGCTTTGGGACAGAAAATTCACCCCTCCACTTT | CASSFGTENSPLHF | TRBV7-3 | NA | TRBJ1-6 | TRBD1
TGTGCCATCAGTGAAGAACGGAGTAGTGTGGGAGGTGAGCAGTTCTTC | CAISEERSSVGGEQFF | TRBV10-3 | NA | TRBJ2-1 | NA
TGTGCCAGCAGCTTGTTGACAGGCAACTACGAGCAGTACTTC | CASSLLTGNYEQYF | TRBV5-5 | NA | TRBJ2-7 | NA
TGTGCCAGCAGCCGACAGGCAACTAACTATGGCTACACCTTC | CASSRQATNYGYTF | TRBV5-4 | NA | TRBJ1-2 | NA
TGCGCCAGCAAAGATACCCCCCAGCGAGAGACCCAGTACTTC | CASKDTPQRETQYF | TRBV5-1 | few | TRBJ2-5 | NA
TGTGCCAGCAGCCAAGCTGACAGGGTGGGTGGAAACACCATATATTTT | CASSQADRVGGNTIYF | TRBV3-1/TRBV3-2 | NA | TRBJ1-3 | TRBD1
TGTGCCAGTAGTGCGCGACAGGGAGGCACCGGGGAGCTGTTTTTT | CASSARQGGTGELFF | TRBV19 | NA | TRBJ2-2 | NA
TGCGCCAGCAGCCGAGGGACAGGGAATTCCCACGAGCAGTACTTC | CASSRGTGNSHEQYF | TRBV5-1 | NA | TRBJ2-7 | TRBD1